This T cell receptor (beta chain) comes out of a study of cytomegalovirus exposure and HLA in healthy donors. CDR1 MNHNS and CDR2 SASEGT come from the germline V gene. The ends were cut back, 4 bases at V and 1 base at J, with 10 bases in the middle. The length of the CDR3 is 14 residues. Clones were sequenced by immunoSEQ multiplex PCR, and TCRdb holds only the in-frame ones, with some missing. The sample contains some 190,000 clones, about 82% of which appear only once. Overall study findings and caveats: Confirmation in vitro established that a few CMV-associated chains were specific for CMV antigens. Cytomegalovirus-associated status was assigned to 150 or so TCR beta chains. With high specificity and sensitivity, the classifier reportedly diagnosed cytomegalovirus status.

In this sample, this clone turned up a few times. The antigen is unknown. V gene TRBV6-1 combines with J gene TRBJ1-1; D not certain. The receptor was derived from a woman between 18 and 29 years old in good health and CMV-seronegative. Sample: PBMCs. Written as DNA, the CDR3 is TGTGCCAGCAGTGTGTGGGAGGCGAACACTGAAGCTTTCTTT. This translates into CASSVWEANTEAFF.